This T cell receptor beta chain was recovered during a study of blood T cell repertoires in COVID-19. Study-wide background: The samples span acute and convalescent COVID-19 from the United States, Italy and Spain. Nucleic acid was either cDNA or gDNA, and it came from T cells, B-cell-depleted T cells, or PBMCs.

Methods used by the authors: Using reference gene primer amplification, nucleated cell counts were estimated. Method: immunoSEQ multiplex PCR; TCRdb's copy keeps in-frame clones and lacks some. From that table come the V and J calls and clone size; the DNA was used to work out D and trimming. This table has more than 95,000 clones, approximately 80% appearing once. The CDR3 loop spans 16 amino acids. The germline CDR1 and CDR2 sequences are LNHDA and SQIVND (reference sequence). Trimming at V came to 4 bases and at J to 5 bases, leaving 8 bases not matched to a gene. The source of this sequence is a man aged 65 to 85 with active or convalescent COVID-19. V gene TRBV19 combines with J gene TRBJ2-2, with TRBD2 matching 9 bases. Material for sequencing was peripheral blood. This CDR3 reads CASSTVAGDITGELFF. Here the CDR3 DNA reads TGTGCCAGTAGTACAGTAGCGGGAGATATAACCGGGGAGCTGTTTTTT. The full variable domain, rest sourced from reference TRBV19 and TRBJ2-2, is DGGITQSPKYLFRKEGQNVTLSCEQNLNHDAMYWYRQDPGQGLRLIYYSQIVNDFQKGDIAEGYSVSREKKESFPLTVTSAQKNPTAFYLCASSTVAGDITGELFFGEGSRLTVL.